Following are 17 T cell receptor beta chains from one sample sequenced in a study of blood T cell repertoires in COVID-19. Data came from immunoSEQ multiplex PCR; TCRdb stores just in-frame clones and leaves some out. The table includes just over 150,000 clones, less than 85% detected once. The sample was peripheral blood. Source of these receptors: a woman aged 40 to 49 with COVID-19, enrolled during active disease.

This chain connects TRBV5-1 to TRBJ1-1, with 7 bases lining up with TRBD1. Germline V gene sequence: CDR1 SGHRS, CDR2 YFSETQ. This CDR3 spans 12 amino acids. Unmatched junction bases numbered 3, after V lost 3 bases and J lost 7 bases. CDR3 DNA sequence: TGCGCCAGCAGCTCGGGGACAGTTGAAGCTTTCTTT. It yields the protein CASSSGTVEAFF.

The chain employs TRBV3-1 (or the pseudogene TRBV3-2) and TRBJ2-3, with D maybe TRBD2 (7 bases). From germline, CDR1 is LGHDT and CDR2 YNNKEL (reference sequence). CDR3 size: 16 residues. Trimming took 4 bases from V and 2 from J, leaving 16 bases between them. CDR3 residues: CASSLKGGAATDTQYF. The CDR3 DNA reads as TGTGCCAGCAGCCTTAAGGGGGGGGCCGCCACAGATACGCAGTATTTT.

The gene calls are TRBV6-5 and TRBJ2-1; D not resolved. This CDR3 is built from 13 residues. Between the trimmed V and J ends, which lost 6 bases and 6 bases, there was a span of 12 bases. Germline CDR1 reads MNHEY; CDR2 reads SVGAGI. Written as DNA, the CDR3 is TGTGCCAGCAGGAAGTACCACACCAATGAGCAGTTCTTC. It codes for CASRKYHTNEQFF.

CDR3 DNA: TGTGCCAGCAGAAAAAGCGGGAGGTCCTACAATGAGCAGTTCTTC. Translated: CASRKSGRSYNEQFF. The rearrangement uses TRBV6-5 and TRBJ2-1; 9 positions match TRBD2. This CDR3 spans 15 amino acids. The J segment lost 1 base and the V segment lost 6 bases, leaving 4 bases of the junction unmatched. Germline loops: CDR1 MNHEY, CDR2 SVGAGI.

J is TRBJ2-7 and V is TRBV4-1, with a possible D match to TRBD1 (5 bases). V lost 1 base and J 3 bases, leaving 10 bases between the germline ends. CDR3 length: 14 residues. The V gene's germline CDR1 is MGHRA and CDR2 YSYEKL. DNA for the CDR3: TGCGCCAGCAGCCAAGTTGGGCAGGGCTACGAGCAGTACTTC. It yields the protein CASSQVGQGYEQYF.

The chain links TRBV6-4 to TRBJ2-3; 7 bases line up with TRBD2. The CDR3 spans 15 residues. V lost 5 bases and J lost 1; bases outside the gene matches: 6. Germline-derived CDR1 and CDR2 are MRHNA and SNTAGT. CDR3 DNA: TGTGCCAGCAGTAACCGGGGGGACGGCACAGATACGCAGTATTTT. This sequence encodes CASSNRGDGTDTQYF.

The table lists this clone with a count of one. The chain links TRBV30 to TRBJ2-1, with 11 bases fitting TRBD2. Germline assignment: CDR1 GTSNPN and CDR2 SVGIG (reference sequence). This CDR3 has 15 residues. The trim removed 3 bases at V and 6 bases at J, leaving 7 bases unmatched. CDR3 sequence: CAWRKTSGRINEQFF. The CDR3 bases are TGTGCCTGGAGGAAAACTAGCGGGAGAATCAATGAGCAGTTCTTC.

The chain uses TRBV12-5 and TRBJ2-5; D is unresolved. V shed 1 base and J shed 2 bases, with 5 bases lying between them. This CDR3 has 13 amino acids. In germline, CDR1 is LGHNT, CDR2 FRNRAP. The CDR3 loop is CASGLAVQETQYF. CDR3 DNA sequence: TGTGCTAGTGGTTTGGCAGTTCAAGAGACCCAGTACTTC. The whole variable domain, filled in from reference TRBV12-5 and TRBJ2-5, reads DARVTQTPRHKVTEMGQEVTMRCQPILGHNTVFWYRQTMMQGLELLAYFRNRAPLDDSGMPKDRFSAEMPDATLATLKIQPSEPRDSAVYFCASGLAVQETQYFGPGTRLLVL.

V is TRBV5-1 and J is TRBJ2-1; D is undetermined. V lost 0 bases and J lost 4, with 17 bases in between. The CDR3 has 17 residues. Germline lookup yields CDR1 SGHRS and CDR2 YFSETQ. Here the CDR3 DNA reads TGCGCCAGCAGCTTGGGGCCCGCCCAGTATCCGTACAATGAGCAGTTCTTC. This codes for CASSLGPAQYPYNEQFF.

In this sample, this clone turned up once. J is TRBJ2-7 and V is TRBV2, with D unresolved. This CDR3 has 11 residues. Germline CDR1 is SNHLY and CDR2 is FYNNEI. V lost 7 bases, J lost 0 bases, and 4 bases lay in between. The CDR3 loop reads CASTNSYEQYF. CDR3 nucleotides: TGTGCCAGCACCAACTCCTACGAGCAGTACTTC.

The chain recombines TRBV12-2 with TRBJ1-1; TRBD1, the table's D call, was not compared with the DNA. TRBV12-2 has pseudogene status. This CDR3 region has 14 residues. CDR3 amino acids: CASRFPETAREAFF. The CDR3 region has the DNA TGTGCAAGTCGCTTTCCTGAGACAGCCCGTGAAGCTTTCTTT.

This rearrangement joins TRBV5-5 to TRBJ2-2, with 10 nucleotides matching TRBD2. This CDR3 comprises 16 residues. The trim removed 3 bases at V and 0 bases at J, leaving 2 bases unmatched. The V gene's germline CDR1 is SGHKS and CDR2 YYEKEE (reference sequence). CDR3 DNA: TGTGCCAGCAGCTCACTAGCGGGACCGAACACCGGGGAGCTGTTTTTT. This codes for CASSSLAGPNTGELFF.

This sequence joins TRBV2 and TRBJ2-7, with 7 positions matching TRBD2. There are 11 residues in the CDR3. Trimming took 8 bases from V and 9 from J; bases not matched to a gene: 7. Germline V lookup: CDR1 SNHLY, CDR2 FYNNEI. The CDR3 bases are TGTGCCAGCGGGGGGACTACGACGCAGTACGTC. This codes for CASGGTTTQYV.

This clone came up once. This chain connects TRBV29-1 to TRBJ2-1; 9 nucleotides match TRBD1. From germline, CDR1 is SQVTM and CDR2 ANQGSEA. The trim removed 4 bases at V and 6 bases at J, leaving 4 bases unmatched. There are 13 residues in the CDR3. CDR3: CSVGGQGFNEQFF. CDR3 DNA sequence: TGCAGCGTTGGTGGACAGGGGTTCAATGAGCAGTTCTTC.

This clone was counted only a few times. The CDR3 is CASADGDSRWGYSNQPQHF. The CDR3 DNA is TGTGCCAGCGCAGACGGGGACAGCCGATGGGGATATAGCAATCAGCCCCAGCATTTT. The chain uses TRBV7-9 and TRBJ1-5; 7 bases are shared with TRBD1. Trimming took 8 bases from V and 0 from J; bases not matched to a gene: 19. The CDR3 covers 19 residues. The germline V gene encodes CDR1 SEHNR and CDR2 FQNEAQ (reference sequence).

The V gene is TRBV18, the J gene TRBJ1-5, with D possibly TRBD1 on 5 matching bases. V lost 4 bases to trimming and J lost 1 base, with 20 bases between them. The CDR3 consists of 18 residues. Germline V gene sequence: CDR1 KGHSH, CDR2 LQKENI. The chain's CDR3 is CASSQFSGGTGSNQPQHF. In DNA, the CDR3 is TGTGCCAGCTCACAATTTTCCGGGGGGACGGGGAGCAATCAGCCCCAGCATTTT.

The chain uses TRBV27 and TRBJ2-7; D ambiguous. Germline V lookup: CDR1 MNHEY, CDR2 SMNVEV (reference sequence). V was cut by 8 bases and J by 3 bases, with 8 bases left in between. The CDR3 is made up of 11 amino acids. The CDR3 reads CASGRDYEQYV. CDR3 sequence (DNA): TGTGCCAGCGGTAGAGACTACGAGCAGTACGTC.